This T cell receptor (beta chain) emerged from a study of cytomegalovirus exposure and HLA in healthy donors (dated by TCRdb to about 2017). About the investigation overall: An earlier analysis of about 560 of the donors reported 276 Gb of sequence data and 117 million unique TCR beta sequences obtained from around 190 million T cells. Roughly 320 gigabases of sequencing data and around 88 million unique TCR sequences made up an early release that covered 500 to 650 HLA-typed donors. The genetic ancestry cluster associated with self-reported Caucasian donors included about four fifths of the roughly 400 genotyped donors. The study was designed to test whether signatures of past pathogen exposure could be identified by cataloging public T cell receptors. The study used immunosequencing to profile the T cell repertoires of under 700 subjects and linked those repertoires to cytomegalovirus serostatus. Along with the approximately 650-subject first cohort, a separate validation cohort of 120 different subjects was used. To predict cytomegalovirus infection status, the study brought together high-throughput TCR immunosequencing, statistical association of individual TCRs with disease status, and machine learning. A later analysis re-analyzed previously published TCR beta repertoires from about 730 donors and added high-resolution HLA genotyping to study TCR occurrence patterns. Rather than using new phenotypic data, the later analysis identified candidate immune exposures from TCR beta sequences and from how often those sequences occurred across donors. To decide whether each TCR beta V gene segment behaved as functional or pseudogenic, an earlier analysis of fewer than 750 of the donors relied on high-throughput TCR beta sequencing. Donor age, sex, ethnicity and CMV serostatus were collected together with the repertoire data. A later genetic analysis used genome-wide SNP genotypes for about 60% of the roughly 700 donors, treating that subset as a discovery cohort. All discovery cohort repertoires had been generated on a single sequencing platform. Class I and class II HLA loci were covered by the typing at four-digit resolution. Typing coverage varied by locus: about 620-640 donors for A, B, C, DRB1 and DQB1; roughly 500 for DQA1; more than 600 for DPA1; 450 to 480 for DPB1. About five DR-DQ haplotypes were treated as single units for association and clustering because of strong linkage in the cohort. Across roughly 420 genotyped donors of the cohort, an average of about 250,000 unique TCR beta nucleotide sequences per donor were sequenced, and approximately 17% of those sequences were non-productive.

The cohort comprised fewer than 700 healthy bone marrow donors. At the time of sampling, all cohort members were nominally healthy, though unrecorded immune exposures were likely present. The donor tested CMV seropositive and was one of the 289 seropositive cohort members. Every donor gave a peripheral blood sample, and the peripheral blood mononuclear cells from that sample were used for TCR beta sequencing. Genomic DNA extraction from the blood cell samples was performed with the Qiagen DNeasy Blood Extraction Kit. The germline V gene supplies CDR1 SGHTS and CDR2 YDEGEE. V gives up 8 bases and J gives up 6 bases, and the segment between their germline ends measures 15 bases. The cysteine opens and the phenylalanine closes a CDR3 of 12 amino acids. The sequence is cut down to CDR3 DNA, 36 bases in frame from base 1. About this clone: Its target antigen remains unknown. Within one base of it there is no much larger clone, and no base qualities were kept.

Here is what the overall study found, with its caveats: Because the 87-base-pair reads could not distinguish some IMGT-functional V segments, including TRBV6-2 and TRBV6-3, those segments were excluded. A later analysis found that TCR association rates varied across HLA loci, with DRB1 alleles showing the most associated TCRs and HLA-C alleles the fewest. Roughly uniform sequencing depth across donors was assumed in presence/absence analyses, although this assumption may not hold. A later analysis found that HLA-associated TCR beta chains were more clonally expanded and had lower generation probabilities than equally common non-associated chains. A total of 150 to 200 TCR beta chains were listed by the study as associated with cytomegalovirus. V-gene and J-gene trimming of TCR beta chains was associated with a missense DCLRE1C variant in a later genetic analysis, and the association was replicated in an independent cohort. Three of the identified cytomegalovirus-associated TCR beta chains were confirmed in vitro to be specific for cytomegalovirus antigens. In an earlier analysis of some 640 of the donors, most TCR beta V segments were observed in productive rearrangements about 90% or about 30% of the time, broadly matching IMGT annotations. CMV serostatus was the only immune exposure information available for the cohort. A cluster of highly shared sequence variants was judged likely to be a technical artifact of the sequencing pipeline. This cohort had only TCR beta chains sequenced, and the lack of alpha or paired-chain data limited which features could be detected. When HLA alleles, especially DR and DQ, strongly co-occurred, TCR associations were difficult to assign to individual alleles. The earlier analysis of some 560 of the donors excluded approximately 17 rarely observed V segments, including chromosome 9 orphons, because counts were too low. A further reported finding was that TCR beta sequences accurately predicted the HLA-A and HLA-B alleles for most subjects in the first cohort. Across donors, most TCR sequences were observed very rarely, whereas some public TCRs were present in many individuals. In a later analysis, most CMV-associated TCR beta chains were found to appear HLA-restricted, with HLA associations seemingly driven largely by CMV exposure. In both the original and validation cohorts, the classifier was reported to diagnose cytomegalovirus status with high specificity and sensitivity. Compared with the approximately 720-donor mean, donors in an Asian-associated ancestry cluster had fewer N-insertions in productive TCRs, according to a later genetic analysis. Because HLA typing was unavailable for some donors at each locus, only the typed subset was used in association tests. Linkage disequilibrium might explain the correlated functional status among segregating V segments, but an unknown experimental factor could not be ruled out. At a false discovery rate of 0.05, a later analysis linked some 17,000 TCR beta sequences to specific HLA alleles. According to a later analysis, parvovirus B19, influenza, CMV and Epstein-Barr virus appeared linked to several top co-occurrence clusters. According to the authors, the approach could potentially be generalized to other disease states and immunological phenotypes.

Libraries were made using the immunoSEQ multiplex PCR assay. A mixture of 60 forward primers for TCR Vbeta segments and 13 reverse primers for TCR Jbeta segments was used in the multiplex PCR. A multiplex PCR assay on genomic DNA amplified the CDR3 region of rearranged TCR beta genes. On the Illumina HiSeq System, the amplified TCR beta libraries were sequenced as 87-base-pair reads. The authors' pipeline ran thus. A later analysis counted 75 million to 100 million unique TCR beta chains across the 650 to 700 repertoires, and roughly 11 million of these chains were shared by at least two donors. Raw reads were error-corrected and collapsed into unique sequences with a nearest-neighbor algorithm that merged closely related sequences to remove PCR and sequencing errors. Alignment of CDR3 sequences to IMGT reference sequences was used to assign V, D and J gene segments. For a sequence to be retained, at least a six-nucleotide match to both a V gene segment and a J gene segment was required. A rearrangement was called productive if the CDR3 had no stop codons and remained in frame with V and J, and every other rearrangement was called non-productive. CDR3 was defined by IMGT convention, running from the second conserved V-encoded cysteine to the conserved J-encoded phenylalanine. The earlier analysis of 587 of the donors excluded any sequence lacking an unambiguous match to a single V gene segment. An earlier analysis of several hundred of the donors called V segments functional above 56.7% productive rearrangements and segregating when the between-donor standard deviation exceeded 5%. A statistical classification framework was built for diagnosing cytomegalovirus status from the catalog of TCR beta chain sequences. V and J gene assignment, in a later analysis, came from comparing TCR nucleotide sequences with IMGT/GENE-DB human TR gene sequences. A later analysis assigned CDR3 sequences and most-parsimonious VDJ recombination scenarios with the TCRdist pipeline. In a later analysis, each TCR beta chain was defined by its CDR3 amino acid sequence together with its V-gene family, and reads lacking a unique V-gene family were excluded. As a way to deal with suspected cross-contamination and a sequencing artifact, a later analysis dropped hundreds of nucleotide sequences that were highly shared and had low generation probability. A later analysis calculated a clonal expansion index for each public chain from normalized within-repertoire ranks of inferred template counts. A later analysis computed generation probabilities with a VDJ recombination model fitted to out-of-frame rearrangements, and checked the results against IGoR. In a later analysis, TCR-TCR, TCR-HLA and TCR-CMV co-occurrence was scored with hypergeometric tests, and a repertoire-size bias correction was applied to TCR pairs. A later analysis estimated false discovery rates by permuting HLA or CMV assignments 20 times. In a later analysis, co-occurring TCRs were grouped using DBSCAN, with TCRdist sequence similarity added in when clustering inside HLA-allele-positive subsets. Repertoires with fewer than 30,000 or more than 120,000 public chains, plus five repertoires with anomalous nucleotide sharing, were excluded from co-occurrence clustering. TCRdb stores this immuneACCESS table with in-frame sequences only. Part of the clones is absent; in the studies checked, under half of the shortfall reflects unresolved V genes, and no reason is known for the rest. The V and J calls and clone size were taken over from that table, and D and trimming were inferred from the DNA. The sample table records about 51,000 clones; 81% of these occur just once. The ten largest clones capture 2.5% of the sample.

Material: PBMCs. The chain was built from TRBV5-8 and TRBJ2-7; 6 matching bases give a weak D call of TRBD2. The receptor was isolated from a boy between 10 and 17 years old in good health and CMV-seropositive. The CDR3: CARGRRGGEQYF. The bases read TGTGCCAGGGGAAGGAGGGGAGGCGAGCAGTACTTC.